One and the same sample provided the 12 T cell receptor beta chains below, sequenced in a study of T cells in tumors and immune-related adverse events. Sequencing was performed with immunoSEQ multiplex PCR; in TCRdb, only in-frame clones are kept and a portion is missing. Altogether 10,000 or so clones are present, just under 95% being singletons, with the ten largest covering around 1.4%. This sample comprised lymph node tissue, obtained from a patient treated with anti-PD-1 therapy. Receptors were obtained from a female donor with metastatic renal cell carcinoma.

V usage is TRBV7-2 and J usage is TRBJ2-5; either TRBD1 or TRBD2 may fit D (6 bases each). Germline CDR1 reads SGHTA; CDR2 reads FQGNSA. This CDR3 region has 16 residues. Trimming cost V 2 bases and J 2 bases, with 15 bases left between them. In nucleotides, the CDR3 is TGTGCCAGCAGCTTAAGGGGGGCTAGCGAGCAAGAGACCCAGTACTTC. Its protein product is CASSLRGASEQETQYF.

The CDR3 DNA reads TGCGCCAGCAACTCAGACCGGACAGACGAGCAGTACTTC. Protein product: CASNSDRTDEQYF. This sequence joins TRBV4-1 and TRBJ2-7; TRBD1 might be the D (6 bases). Per the germline V gene, CDR1 is MGHRA and CDR2 is YSYEKL. Trimming cost V 7 bases and J 5 bases, with 15 bases left between them. The CDR3 consists of 13 residues.

V gene TRBV5-1 combines with J gene TRBJ1-3; 7 bases map to TRBD1. V shed 2 bases, J shed 0 bases, and the junction held 2 bases outside the gene matches. The CDR3 is made up of 15 amino acids. CDR1 SGHRS and CDR2 YFSETQ come from the germline V gene. This chain's CDR3 is CASSLTGDSGNTIYF. CDR3 sequence (DNA): TGCGCCAGCAGCTTAACAGGGGACTCTGGAAACACCATATATTTT.

J is TRBJ2-7 and V is TRBV7-9; maybe TRBD2 (5 bases). This CDR3 has 11 residues. Germline V gene lookup returns CDR1 SEHNR and CDR2 FQNEAQ (reference sequence). V lost 3 bases to trimming and J lost 6 bases, with 6 bases between them. The CDR3 spells CASSFEGEQYF. In DNA, the CDR3 is TGTGCCAGCAGCTTTGAGGGCGAGCAGTACTTC.

CDR3 protein: CASSEALSSLFF. The CDR3 DNA reads TGTGCCAGCAGTGAAGCGCTCAGTAGCCTGTTCTTC. V and J are TRBV2 and TRBJ2-1, with D unresolved. Trimming cost V 0 bases and J 15 bases, with 12 bases left between them. The germline V gene has CDR1 SNHLY and CDR2 FYNNEI. The CDR3 length is 12 residues.

The CDR3 DNA is TGTGCCAGCAGCTTAAGACAGGGAGGAGGCGATGAGCAGTTCTTC. This translates into CASSLRQGGGDEQFF. The V and J genes are TRBV7-9 and TRBJ2-1; tentative D call: TRBD1 (7 bases). The V end lost 2 bases, the J end lost 8 bases, and 16 bases lay between the germline ends. Per the germline V gene, CDR1 is SEHNR and CDR2 is FQNEAQ (reference sequence). The CDR3 is 15 amino acids.

V usage is TRBV6-1 and J usage is TRBJ2-7, with TRBD2 matching over 7 bases. Germline lookup yields CDR1 MNHNS and CDR2 SASEGT. The CDR3 covers 15 residues. V was pared by 3 bases and J by 3 bases, with 8 bases of the junction left unmatched. DNA of the CDR3: TGTGCCAGCAGTGATTTGGCTAGCGGAAGCTACGAGCAGTACTTC. It codes for CASSDLASGSYEQYF.

The rearrangement links TRBV7-9 to TRBJ1-1; tentative D call: TRBD1 (5 bases). Germline CDR1 reads SEHNR; CDR2 reads FQNEAQ (reference sequence). The CDR3 totals 14 residues. V lost 6 bases to trimming and J lost 7 bases, with 18 bases between them. The CDR3 DNA follows: TGTGCCAGCAGATTCCCGCGAGGGGCGGATGAAGCTTTCTTT. Translation gives CASRFPRGADEAFF.

The CDR3 region has the DNA TGTGCCAGCTCACCCCGCAATCAGGAGGGCACTGAAGCTTTCTTT. It yields the protein CASSPRNQEGTEAFF. J is TRBJ1-1 and V is TRBV18; unclear D gene. The CDR3 length is 15 residues. The ends were cut back, 3 bases at V and 4 bases at J, with 15 bases in the middle. Germline CDR1 and CDR2: KGHSH and LQKENI.

The V call is TRBV5-1, the J call TRBJ2-7, with 14 bases aligning to TRBD2. J was trimmed by 4 bases and V by 4 bases; bases with no gene match: 1. Germline lookup yields CDR1 SGHRS and CDR2 YFSETQ. This CDR3 region has 14 residues. The CDR3 bases are TGCGCCAGCAGCGGGACTAGCGGGAGTTACGAGCAGTACTTC. Residues: CASSGTSGSYEQYF.

V usage is TRBV2 and J usage is TRBJ1-3; D is unclear. The CDR3 extends over 14 amino acids. Per the germline V gene, CDR1 is SNHLY and CDR2 is FYNNEI. The V end was cut by 6 bases, the J end by 2 bases, with 11 bases between. CDR3 in amino acids: CASRGGTAGNTIYF. The CDR3 DNA is TGTGCCAGCAGAGGAGGCACGGCTGGAAACACCATATATTTT.

V is TRBV28 and J is TRBJ2-3, with D uncertain. The CDR3 has 14 residues. Trimming removed 1 base from V and 0 bases from J, with 5 bases in between. Germline values: CDR1 MDHEN, CDR2 SYDVKM. In nucleotides, the CDR3 is TGTGCCAGCAGTTTATACCCTAGCACAGATACGCAGTATTTT. Its protein product is CASSLYPSTDTQYF.